Shown below are 22 T cell receptor beta chains from a single sample sequenced in a study of blood T cell repertoires in COVID-19. The repertoire was sequenced with immunoSEQ multiplex PCR; TCRdb's copy has only in-frame clones and lacks some. There are around 80,000 clones in the sample; around 86% occur only once, and 25% to 30% lies in the top ten. The sample consisted of peripheral blood. These receptors were collected from a human donor in a cohort sampled during active COVID-19.

In DNA, the CDR3 is TGTGCCACCGGAGGACAGGGGGCTTCGGGCACCGGGGAGCTGTTTTTT. It translates to CATGGQGASGTGELFF. The chain uses TRBV24-1 and TRBJ2-2; 11 nucleotides line up with TRBD1. The CDR3 loop spans 16 amino acids. V shed 9 bases, J shed 4 bases, and the junction held 9 bases outside the gene matches. From germline, CDR1 is KGHDR and CDR2 SFDVKD.

The rearrangement joins TRBV19 to TRBJ1-6, with unresolved D. The V end was cut by 5 bases, the J end by 4 bases, with 9 bases between. The CDR3 has 14 amino acids. CDR1 is LNHDA and CDR2 is SQIVND in the germline V gene (reference sequence). The CDR3 bases are TGTGCCAGTAGTTCGCCACAGTATAATTCACCCCTCCACTTT. It is translated as CASSSPQYNSPLHF.

This clone was observed a handful of times. The V gene is TRBV18, the J gene TRBJ2-3; 8 bases are a match to TRBD1. This CDR3 is built from 14 residues. After removal of 3 bases from V and 5 bases from J, the junction contained 4 bases not matched to a gene. Germline lookup yields CDR1 KGHSH and CDR2 LQKENI. CDR3 amino acids: CASSPDRAGDTQYF. CDR3 sequence (DNA): TGTGCCAGCTCACCGGACAGGGCCGGAGATACGCAGTATTTT.

The CDR3 loop is CASSWRSGGASGANVLTF. The CDR3 DNA reads as TGCGCCAGCAGCTGGCGTAGCGGGGGGGCCTCTGGGGCCAACGTCCTGACTTTC. The V and J genes are TRBV5-1 and TRBJ2-6, with 11 bases aligning to TRBD2. Germline CDR1 and CDR2: SGHRS and YFSETQ. The trim removed 3 bases at V and 0 bases at J, leaving 5 bases unmatched. The CDR3 totals 18 residues.

This sequence joins TRBV28 and TRBJ2-7; 7 bases map to TRBD1. Trimming at V came to 1 base and at J to 7 bases, leaving 16 bases not matched to a gene. The CDR3 sequence is 17 residues long. Per the germline V gene, CDR1 is MDHEN and CDR2 is SYDVKM. CDR3 loop: CASSLYRDSGFEGEQYF. The CDR3, as DNA: TGTGCCAGCAGTTTATACCGGGACAGTGGGTTTGAGGGTGAGCAGTACTTC.

V gene TRBV6-5 combines with J gene TRBJ2-3; 11 bases line up with TRBD1. This CDR3 comprises 14 residues. V dropped 5 bases and J dropped 3; count of bases not matched to a gene: 1. Germline-derived CDR1 and CDR2 are MNHEY and SVGAGI. CDR3 sequence: CASSRDRGTDTQYF. CDR3 nucleotides: TGTGCCAGCAGTAGGGACAGGGGGACAGATACGCAGTATTTT.

This chain connects TRBV11-2 to TRBJ2-7; perhaps TRBD1 as D (5 bases). CDR3 length: 14 amino acids. Germline assignment: CDR1 SGHAT and CDR2 FQNNGV. The V gene lost 5 bases and the J gene lost 9 bases, with 20 bases spanning the gap. The CDR3 spells CASSHTTDTTGQYF. The DNA of the CDR3 is TGTGCCAGCAGCCATACAACGGACACCACGGGGCAGTACTTC.

For this clone: One end of the junction fails to match germline, which may point to a read error. This chain links TRBV14 with TRBJ1-6; possible D gene TRBD1, 5 bases. The V gene's germline CDR1 is SGHDN and CDR2 FVKESK. The CDR3 sequence is 17 residues long. The CDR3 protein is CASSRKSPGRYSSPLHF. CDR3 nucleotide sequence: TGTGCCAGCAGTCGAAAGTCCCCAGGGAGGTATAGTTCACCCCTCCACTTT.

The chain recombines TRBV5-5 with TRBJ2-5, with D perhaps matching TRBD1 (6 bases). The CDR3 extends over 14 amino acids. Germline CDR1 reads SGHKS; CDR2 reads YYEKEE (reference sequence). Trimming removed 4 bases at V and 1 base at J, with 11 bases between. The CDR3 is CASSGRTVQETQYF. CDR3 bases: TGTGCCAGCAGCGGGCGGACAGTCCAAGAGACCCAGTACTTC.

The sample holds a few counts of this clone. This sequence joins TRBV2 and TRBJ2-3, with 12 bases lining up with TRBD2. V lost 5 bases, J lost 1 base, and 7 bases stayed unmatched. Germline CDR1 reads SNHLY; CDR2 reads FYNNEI. The CDR3 sequence is 17 residues long. The CDR3 sequence is CASSTFRTSGGTDTQYF. The CDR3, as DNA: TGTGCCAGCAGTACCTTCAGGACTAGCGGGGGCACAGATACGCAGTATTTT.

This chain connects TRBV16 to TRBJ2-1; D possibly corresponds to TRBD2 (6 bases). The ends were cut back, 0 bases at V and 12 bases at J, with 18 bases in the middle. The germline gives CDR1 KGHSY, CDR2 FQNENV. The CDR3 contains 15 residues. Written as DNA, the CDR3 is TGTGCCAGCAGCCAATCCGGGAGCCCCCTGGGTTGGCAGTTCTTC. It specifies CASSQSGSPLGWQFF.

The chain is built from TRBV10-3 and TRBJ2-5; D remains unclear. The CDR3 spans 14 residues. Trimming removed 2 bases at V and 1 base at J, with 8 bases between. Germline V gene data show CDR1 as ENHRY and CDR2 as SYGVKD. The CDR3 spells CAISEGSVQETQYF. CDR3 DNA: TGTGCCATCAGTGAGGGCAGCGTCCAAGAGACCCAGTACTTC.

The rearrangement links TRBV29-1 to TRBJ2-1, with D possibly TRBD1 on 6 matching bases. With 3 bases removed from V and 4 bases from J, the gap between germline ends came to 10 bases. Germline CDR1 is SQVTM and CDR2 is ANQGSEA. The CDR3 length is 13 residues. The CDR3 DNA follows: TGCAGCGTTGACAGGGGAGAATACAATGAGCAGTTCTTC. Protein sequence: CSVDRGEYNEQFF.

The chain employs TRBV12-3 or TRBV12-4 and TRBJ2-7; TRBD1 agrees at 9 bases. The length of the CDR3 is 13 residues. The ends lost 6 bases at V and 2 bases at J; junction bases unmatched: 2. The CDR3 loop reads CASRRTGAYEQYF. CDR3 sequence (DNA): TGTGCCAGCAGAAGGACAGGGGCCTACGAGCAGTACTTC.

This sequence joins TRBV30 and TRBJ2-1; D is possibly TRBD2 (5 bases). Trimming left V 2 bases short and J 16 bases short, with 18 bases between. The germline V gene has CDR1 GTSNPN and CDR2 SVGIG (reference sequence). The CDR3 sequence is 12 residues long. The CDR3 DNA sequence: TGTGCCTGGAGTTCGGTCGTAGGACTGTTCTTCTTC. Amino acid sequence: CAWSSVVGLFFF.

The chain is built from TRBV10-3 and TRBJ1-3, with TRBD1 matching 8 bases. This CDR3 spans 14 amino acids. Per the germline V gene, CDR1 is ENHRY and CDR2 is SYGVKD. Trimming at V came to 5 bases and at J to 4 bases, leaving 4 bases not matched to a gene. The CDR3 region has the DNA TGTGCCATCAGTTTGACAGGGGACGGAAACACCATATATTTT. The encoded protein is CAISLTGDGNTIYF.

The chain has TRBV5-4 and TRBJ2-5, with 10 bases identical to TRBD2. There are 16 residues in the CDR3. Germline trimming cut 1 base from V and 4 bases from J; bases unmatched to any gene: 7. Germline CDR1 reads SGHNT; CDR2 reads YYREEE (reference sequence). This CDR3 reads CASSLSSGGLGETQYF. The CDR3 DNA follows: TGTGCCAGCAGCTTGTCTAGCGGGGGCCTGGGAGAGACCCAGTACTTC.

The rearrangement links TRBV5-1 to TRBJ2-2; 8 nucleotides line up with TRBD1. CDR3 length: 13 residues. The V and J ends lost 7 bases and 7 bases, in that order; junction bases with no gene match: 6. CDR1 is SGHRS, CDR2 YFSETQ, per germline. The CDR3 DNA reads as TGCGCCAGCTCCAGGGGGCAGGGCGGGGAGCTGTTTTTT. It translates to CASSRGQGGELFF.

J is TRBJ2-3 and V is TRBV2; D uncertain. V lost 4 bases, J lost 1 base, and 12 bases lay in between. The CDR3 is 15 amino acids. Germline CDR1 is SNHLY and CDR2 is FYNNEI. The CDR3, as DNA: TGTGCCAGCAGTGGGGCAGTTGGCCGCACAGATACGCAGTATTTT. Amino acid sequence: CASSGAVGRTDTQYF.

V gene TRBV7-3 combines with J gene TRBJ2-5; TRBD1 matches 10 bases. There are 15 residues in the CDR3. V was pared by 4 bases and J by 5 bases, with 7 bases of the junction left unmatched. Germline values: CDR1 SGHTA, CDR2 FQGTGA. Written as DNA, the CDR3 is TGTGCCAGCAGCTCACGACAGGGGGCGGGGGAGACCCAGTACTTC. Translation gives CASSSRQGAGETQYF.

This rearrangement joins TRBV4-2 to TRBJ1-3, with D possibly being TRBD1 (6 bases). The CDR3 covers 15 residues. The V end was cut by 1 base, the J end by 1 base, with 8 bases between. Looked up from germline, CDR1 is LGHNA and CDR2 is YNFKEQ. The CDR3 loop reads CASSQGTVSGNTIYF. CDR3 nucleotides: TGTGCCAGCAGCCAAGGGACAGTATCTGGAAACACCATATATTTT.

The chain joins TRBV7-3 to TRBJ1-2; the D is unclear. Germline CDR1 reads SGHTA; CDR2 reads FQGTGA. The CDR3 is 13 amino acids. V lost 2 bases and J 6 bases, leaving 10 bases between the germline ends. CDR3 sequence (DNA): TGTGCCAGCAGCTTAGGGTCGAGGGATGGCTACACCTTC. This gives the protein CASSLGSRDGYTF.